The 21 T cell receptor beta chains given below trace back to one sample, sequenced in a study of blood T cell repertoires in COVID-19. Sequencing was performed with immunoSEQ multiplex PCR; in TCRdb, only in-frame clones are kept and a portion is missing. The top ten hold 8% to 10% of the sample, which has 70,000 to 75,000 clones, roughly 90% seen once. Sequencing was performed on peripheral blood. The receptors shown here come from a human donor in a cohort sampled during active COVID-19.

The rearrangement links TRBV30 to TRBJ1-1, with D unclear. Deletions cut 7 bases from V and 1 base from J, with 13 bases between. CDR1 is GTSNPN and CDR2 is SVGIG in the germline V gene (reference sequence). This CDR3 is built from 13 residues. The CDR3 protein is CASGEGPNTEAFF. The CDR3 DNA follows: TGTGCCTCTGGAGAGGGCCCGAACACTGAAGCTTTCTTT.

The chain couples TRBV5-4 to TRBJ2-2; 8 bases line up with TRBD2. The CDR3 runs to 17 residues. Germline trimming cut 1 base from V and 2 bases from J; bases unmatched to any gene: 7. CDR1 is SGHNT, CDR2 YYREEE, per germline (reference sequence). CDR3 residues: CASSLSGLAGNTGELFF. CDR3 coding DNA: TGTGCCAGCAGCTTGTCTGGGCTAGCGGGCAACACCGGGGAGCTGTTTTTT.

This clone was counted between two and nine times. V gene TRBV11-2 combines with J gene TRBJ1-2, with D maybe TRBD1 (6 bases). V shed 1 base and J shed 7 bases, with 10 bases lying between them. The CDR3 length is 13 residues. Germline CDR1 reads SGHAT; CDR2 reads FQNNGV. CDR3 residues: CASSLGGQGGYTF. For the CDR3, the DNA is TGTGCCAGCAGCTTAGGGGGGCAGGGTGGCTACACCTTC.

The J gene is TRBJ1-2, the V gene TRBV29-1; a weak D match, TRBD1 (5 bases). CDR3 length: 13 residues. V was pared by 5 bases and J by 4 bases, with 14 bases between. Germline CDR1 SQVTM, CDR2 ANQGSEA. The CDR3 spells CSVSLGGVYGYTF. The CDR3 DNA reads as TGCAGCGTTTCTCTGGGGGGGGTCTATGGCTACACCTTC.

The chain couples TRBV4-1 to TRBJ2-2; D possibly corresponds to TRBD2 (5 bases). CDR1 is MGHRA and CDR2 is YSYEKL in the germline V gene. The CDR3 extends over 16 amino acids. The V and J ends lost 0 bases and 0 bases respectively, with 8 bases between them. CDR3 sequence reads: CASSQEPGSNTGELFF. The DNA of the CDR3 is TGCGCCAGCAGCCAAGAACCGGGGTCGAACACCGGGGAGCTGTTTTTT.

In nucleotides, the CDR3 is TGTGCCAGCAACTTAGACACAGACACAGATACGCAGTATTTT. Its translation is CASNLDTDTDTQYF. V gene TRBV2 combines with J gene TRBJ2-3; D is unresolved. The CDR3 consists of 14 residues. Germline V CDR1 and CDR2: SNHLY, FYNNEI. V lost 7 bases to trimming and J lost 2 bases, with 13 bases between them.

In this sample, this clone turned up once. The V gene is TRBV5-1, the J gene TRBJ1-4, with 9 nucleotides matching TRBD1. Germline-derived CDR1 and CDR2 are SGHRS and YFSETQ. This CDR3 is 15 amino acids long. V was clipped by 1 base and J by 6 bases; unmatched bases: 4. Here the CDR3 reads CASSLTGGSDEKLFF. In DNA form, the CDR3 reads TGCGCCAGCAGCTTGACAGGGGGCTCGGATGAAAAACTGTTTTTT.

The V gene is TRBV6-4, the J gene TRBJ2-3; D not certain. Germline assignment: CDR1 MRHNA and CDR2 SNTAGT. V was clipped by 8 bases and J by 2 bases, with 11 bases between them. CDR3 length equals 13 residues. CDR3 sequence: CASSISFTDTQYF. CDR3 sequence (DNA): TGTGCCAGCTCTATTTCTTTCACAGATACGCAGTATTTT.

CDR3 amino acids: CASSLFSSGRGGRYNEQFF. Here the CDR3 DNA reads TGTGCCAGCAGCTTGTTTTCTAGCGGGAGGGGCGGGAGGTACAATGAGCAGTTCTTC. V is TRBV5-6 and J is TRBJ2-1, with 12 bases matching TRBD2. V lost 1 base to trimming and J lost 4 bases; unmatched junction nucleotides: 12. This CDR3 comprises 19 residues. Germline CDR1 SGHDT, CDR2 YYEEEE.

This clone was seen once. This chain joins TRBV19 and TRBJ1-5; D possibly corresponds to TRBD1 (6 bases). Trimming stripped 7 bases from V and 7 bases from J, with 17 bases between. Looked up from germline, CDR1 is LNHDA and CDR2 is SQIVND (reference sequence). The CDR3 contains 14 residues. This chain's CDR3 is CASINPRGHQPQHF. In DNA form, the CDR3 reads TGTGCCAGTATAAATCCCAGGGGCCACCAGCCCCAGCATTTT.

This clone appeared a single time. The V call is TRBV9, the J call TRBJ2-5; 7 nucleotides agree with TRBD2. V gave up 5 bases and J gave up 0 bases; unmatched junction bases: 7. CDR1 is SGDLS and CDR2 is YYNGEE in the germline V gene. This CDR3 has 15 amino acids. CDR3 bases: TGTGCCAGCAGTGCTAGCGGCTCGAACCAAGAGACCCAGTACTTC. The encoded protein is CASSASGSNQETQYF. Full variable domain (remainder filled in from reference TRBV9 and TRBJ2-5): DSGVTQTPKHLITATGQRVTLRCSPRSGDLSVYWYQQSLDQGLQFLIQYYNGEERAKGNILERFSAQQFPDLHSELNLSSLELGDSALYFCASSASGSNQETQYFGPGTRLLVL.

The rearrangement uses TRBV28 and TRBJ1-2; no definite D call. Germline V gives CDR1 MDHEN, CDR2 SYDVKM. The V gene lost 5 bases and the J gene lost 1 base, with 17 bases spanning the gap. This CDR3 is built from 16 residues. CDR3 sequence: CASSPPGQAINYGYTF. The CDR3 DNA sequence: TGTGCCAGCAGTCCACCTGGTCAGGCAATTAACTATGGCTACACCTTC.

This sequence joins TRBV6-5 and TRBJ1-2, with D perhaps TRBD1 (5 bases). V shed 2 bases and J shed 4 bases, with 11 bases lying between them. The CDR3 has 14 amino acids. CDR1 MNHEY and CDR2 SVGAGI come from the germline V gene. The CDR3 DNA is TGTGCCAGCAGTTACGGGCGGGGGTCCTATGGCTACACCTTC. It codes for CASSYGRGSYGYTF.

This chain joins TRBV4-3 and TRBJ1-1; no clear D. This CDR3 is 19 amino acids long. The germline V gene has CDR1 LGHNA and CDR2 YSLEER. V was shortened by 0 bases and J by 0 bases, with 20 bases between the two germline ends. The CDR3 DNA sequence: TGCGCCAGCAGCCAAGATCGGGAAGGTGGTCTTGGGATGAACACTGAAGCTTTCTTT. Protein product: CASSQDREGGLGMNTEAFF.

V and J are TRBV10-3 and TRBJ2-5; 7 nucleotides line up with TRBD1. The CDR3 loop spans 14 amino acids. With 6 bases clipped from V and 5 bases from J, the junction kept 9 bases outside the gene matches. Germline V gene data show CDR1 as ENHRY and CDR2 as SYGVKD. CDR3 coding DNA: TGTGCCATCAGCTCTATTGACAGGGTTGAGACCCAGTACTTC. It yields the protein CAISSIDRVETQYF.

The chain joins TRBV4-3 to TRBJ2-3, with TRBD1 as a possible D gene (6 bases). The CDR3 is 16 amino acids. Germline CDR1 and CDR2: LGHNA and YSLEER. Trimming took 0 bases from V and 2 from J, leaving 12 bases between them. CDR3: CASSQDGGAVTDTQYF. The CDR3 DNA reads as TGCGCCAGCAGCCAAGATGGGGGCGCCGTCACAGATACGCAGTATTTT.

The chain uses TRBV18 and TRBJ2-5; 7 bases fit TRBD1. Germline V gene lookup returns CDR1 KGHSH and CDR2 LQKENI. J gave up 5 bases and V 5 bases, and 8 bases lay outside the gene matches. This CDR3 has 14 amino acids. CDR3 protein: CASSSTGAEETQYF. DNA of the CDR3: TGTGCCAGCTCATCAACAGGGGCGGAGGAGACCCAGTACTTC.

The J gene is TRBJ2-4, the V gene TRBV30; D may be TRBD1 (7 bases). The CDR3 spans 16 residues. V lost 3 bases to trimming and J lost 0 bases, with 15 bases between them. The V gene's germline CDR1 is GTSNPN and CDR2 SVGIG (reference sequence). This CDR3 is CAWSSGGTLAKNIQYF. As DNA, the CDR3 is TGTGCCTGGAGCTCAGGGGGGACTCTAGCCAAAAACATTCAGTACTTC.

The rearrangement uses TRBV28 and TRBJ2-7; 11 bases fit TRBD2. V was pared by 6 bases and J by 2 bases, with 6 bases of the junction left unmatched. Germline V gives CDR1 MDHEN, CDR2 SYDVKM. CDR3 length: 15 residues. DNA for the CDR3: TGTGCCAGCAGAAAGGGGACTAGCGGAGCCTACGAGCAGTACTTC. Its translation: CASRKGTSGAYEQYF.

The V gene is TRBV6-5, the J gene TRBJ2-5; weak D call: TRBD2 (5 bases). CDR3 size: 11 residues. Germline CDR1 is MNHEY and CDR2 is SVGAGI. Trimming removed 7 bases from V and 5 bases from J, with 8 bases in between. The CDR3 nucleotides read TGTGCCAGCACCTCGGGGGAGACCCAGTACTTC. It yields the protein CASTSGETQYF.

V usage is TRBV10-3 and J usage is TRBJ1-1; maybe TRBD1 (6 bases). Germline-derived CDR1 and CDR2 are ENHRY and SYGVKD. V shed 11 bases and J shed 1 base, with 17 bases lying between them. There are 14 residues in the CDR3. The CDR3 DNA sequence: TGTGCCGTCAACACTCGGACAGAGAACACTGAAGCTTTCTTT. Protein product: CAVNTRTENTEAFF.